The TCR beta chain described here comes from a study of PD-L1 blockade in urothelial cancer. Germline V lookup: CDR1 SGHTA, CDR2 FQGTGA. This CDR3 has 15 amino acids. Trimming removed 6 bases from V and 7 bases from J; junction bases left unmatched: 7. The assay was immunoSEQ multiplex PCR, and TCRdb's table has in-frame clones only and misses some. The sample lists about 52,000 clones; about three quarters were seen once. The time point was: pretreatment peripheral blood. The source material was PBMCs, sampled around atezolizumab (anti-PD-L1) treatment. The gene calls are TRBV7-3 and TRBJ2-1; 12 bases are shared with TRBD2. This clonotype was sampled from a man aged 70-80 years with urothelial cancer. CDR3 nucleotide sequence: TGTGCCAGCAGTACAGGACTAGCGGGGTCGAATGAGCAGTTCTTC. Encoded protein: CASSTGLAGSNEQFF.